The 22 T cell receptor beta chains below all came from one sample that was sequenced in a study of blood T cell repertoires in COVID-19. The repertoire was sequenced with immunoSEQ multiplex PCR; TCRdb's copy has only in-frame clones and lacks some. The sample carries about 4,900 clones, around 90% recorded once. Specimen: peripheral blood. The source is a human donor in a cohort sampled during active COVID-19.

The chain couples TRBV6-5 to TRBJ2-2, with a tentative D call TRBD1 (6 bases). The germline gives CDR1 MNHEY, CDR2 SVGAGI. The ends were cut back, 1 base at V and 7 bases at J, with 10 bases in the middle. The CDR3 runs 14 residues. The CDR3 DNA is TGTGCCAGCAGTTACTTTCAGGGGCACGGGGAGCTGTTTTTT. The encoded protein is CASSYFQGHGELFF.

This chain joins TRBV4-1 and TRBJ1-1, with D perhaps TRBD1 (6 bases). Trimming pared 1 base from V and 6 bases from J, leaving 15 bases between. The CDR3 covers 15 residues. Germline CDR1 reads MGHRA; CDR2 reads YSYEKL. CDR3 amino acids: CASSQAWQGRSEAFF. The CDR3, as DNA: TGCGCCAGCAGCCAAGCTTGGCAGGGGCGGTCTGAAGCTTTCTTT.

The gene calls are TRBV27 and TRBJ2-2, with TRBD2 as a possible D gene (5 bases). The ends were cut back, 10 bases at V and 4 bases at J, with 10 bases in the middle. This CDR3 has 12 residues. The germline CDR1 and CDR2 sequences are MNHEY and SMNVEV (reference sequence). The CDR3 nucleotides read TGTGCCACGCGGAGGCTCACCGGGGAGCTGTTTTTT. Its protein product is CATRRLTGELFF.

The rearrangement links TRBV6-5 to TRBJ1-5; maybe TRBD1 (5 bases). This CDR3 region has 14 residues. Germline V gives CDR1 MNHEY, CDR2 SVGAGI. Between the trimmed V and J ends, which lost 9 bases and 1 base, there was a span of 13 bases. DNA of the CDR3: TGTGCCAGTACAAGGGGTGAGAGCAATCAGCCCCAGCATTTT. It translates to CASTRGESNQPQHF.

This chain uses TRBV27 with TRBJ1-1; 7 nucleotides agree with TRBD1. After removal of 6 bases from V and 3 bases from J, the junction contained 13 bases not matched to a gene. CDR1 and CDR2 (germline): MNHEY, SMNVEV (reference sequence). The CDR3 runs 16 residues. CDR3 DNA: TGTGCCAGCAGAAACCTTTTAGGAACAGGGGACACTGAAGCTTTCTTT. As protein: CASRNLLGTGDTEAFF.

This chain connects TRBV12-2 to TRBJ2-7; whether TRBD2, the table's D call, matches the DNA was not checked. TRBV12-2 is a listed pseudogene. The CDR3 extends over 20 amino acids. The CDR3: CASRLEPGLAGRSVSYEQYF. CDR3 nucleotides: TGTGCAAGTCGCTTAGAACCCGGACTAGCGGGAAGATCAGTTTCCTACGAGCAGTACTTC.

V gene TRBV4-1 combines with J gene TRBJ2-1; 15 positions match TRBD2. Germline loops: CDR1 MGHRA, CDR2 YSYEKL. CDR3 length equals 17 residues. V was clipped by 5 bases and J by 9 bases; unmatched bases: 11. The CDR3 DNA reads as TGCGCCAGCAGCGGTAGGACTAGCGGGAGGGGACGCGGTGAGCAGTTCTTC. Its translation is CASSGRTSGRGRGEQFF.

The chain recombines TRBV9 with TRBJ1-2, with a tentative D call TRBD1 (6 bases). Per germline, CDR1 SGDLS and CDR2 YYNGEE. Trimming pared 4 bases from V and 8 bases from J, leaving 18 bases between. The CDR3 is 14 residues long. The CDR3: CASSPTTGLEGYTF. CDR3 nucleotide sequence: TGTGCCAGCAGCCCCACGACAGGCTTAGAAGGCTACACCTTC.

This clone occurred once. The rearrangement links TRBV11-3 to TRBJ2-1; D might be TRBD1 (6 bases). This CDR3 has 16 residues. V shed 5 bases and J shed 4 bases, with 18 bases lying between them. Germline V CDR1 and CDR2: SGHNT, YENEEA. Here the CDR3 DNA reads TGTGCCAGCAGCCCTGGGGGCCCGAGCGTATACAATGAGCAGTTCTTC. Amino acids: CASSPGGPSVYNEQFF.

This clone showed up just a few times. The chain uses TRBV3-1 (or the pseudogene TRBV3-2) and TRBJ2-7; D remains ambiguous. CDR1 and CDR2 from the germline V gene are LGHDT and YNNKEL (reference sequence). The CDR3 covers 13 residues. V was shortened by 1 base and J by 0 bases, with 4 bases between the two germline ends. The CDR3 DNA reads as TGTGCCAGCAGCCAAGGCGACTCCTACGAGCAGTACTTC. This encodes CASSQGDSYEQYF.

The CDR3 protein is CASSSRETSGGESYNEQFF. In DNA, the CDR3 is TGTGCCAGCAGCTCGAGAGAAACTAGCGGGGGGGAATCCTACAATGAGCAGTTCTTC. J is TRBJ2-1 and V is TRBV7-2; 13 positions match TRBD2. This CDR3 has 19 amino acids. Per the germline V gene, CDR1 is SGHTA and CDR2 is FQGNSA. With V trimmed by 4 bases and J by 1 base, 10 bases remained unmatched.

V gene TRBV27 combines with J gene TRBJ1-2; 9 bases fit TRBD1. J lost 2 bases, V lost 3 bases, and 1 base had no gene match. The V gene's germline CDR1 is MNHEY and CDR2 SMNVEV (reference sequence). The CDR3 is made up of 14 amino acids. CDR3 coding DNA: TGTGCCAGCAGTTTCGGACAGGGGAACTATGGCTACACCTTC. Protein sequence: CASSFGQGNYGYTF.

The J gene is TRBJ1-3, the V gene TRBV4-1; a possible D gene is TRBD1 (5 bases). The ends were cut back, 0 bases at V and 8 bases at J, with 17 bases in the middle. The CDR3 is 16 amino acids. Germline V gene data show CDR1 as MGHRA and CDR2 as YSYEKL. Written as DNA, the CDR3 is TGCGCCAGCAGCCAAGATACGGGTAGGGGCGGGGACACCATATATTTT. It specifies CASSQDTGRGGDTIYF.

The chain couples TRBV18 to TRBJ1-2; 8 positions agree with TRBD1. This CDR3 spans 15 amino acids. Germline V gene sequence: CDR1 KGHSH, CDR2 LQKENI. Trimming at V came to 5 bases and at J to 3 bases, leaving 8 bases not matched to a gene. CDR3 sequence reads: CASSSRQGTHYGYTF. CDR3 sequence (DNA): TGTGCCAGCTCATCCCGACAGGGGACCCACTATGGCTACACCTTC.

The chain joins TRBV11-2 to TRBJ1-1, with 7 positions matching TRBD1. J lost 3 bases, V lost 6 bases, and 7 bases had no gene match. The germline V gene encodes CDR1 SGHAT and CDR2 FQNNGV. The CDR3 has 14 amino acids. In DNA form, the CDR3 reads TGTGCCAGCAGTCCCCCGGGACAGTACACTGAAGCTTTCTTT. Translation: CASSPPGQYTEAFF.

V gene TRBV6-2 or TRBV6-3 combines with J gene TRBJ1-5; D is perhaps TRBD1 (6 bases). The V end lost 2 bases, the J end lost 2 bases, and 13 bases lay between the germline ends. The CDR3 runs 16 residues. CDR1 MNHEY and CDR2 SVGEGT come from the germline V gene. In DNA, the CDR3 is TGTGCCAGCAGTTACCTGGACAGCTCGGGCAATCAGCCCCAGCATTTT. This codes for CASSYLDSSGNQPQHF.

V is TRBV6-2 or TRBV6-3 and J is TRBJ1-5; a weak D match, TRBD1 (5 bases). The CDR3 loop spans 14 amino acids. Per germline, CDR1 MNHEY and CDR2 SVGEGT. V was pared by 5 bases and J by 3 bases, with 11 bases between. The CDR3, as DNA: TGTGCCAGCAGTCACGACAGAAACAATCAGCCCCAGCATTTT. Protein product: CASSHDRNNQPQHF.

In nucleotides, the CDR3 is TGTGCCAGCAGTTACGACAGTTATAATCCTAACACTGAAGCTTTCTTT. Protein product: CASSYDSYNPNTEAFF. V gene TRBV6-5 combines with J gene TRBJ1-1, with a weak D call TRBD1 (5 bases). The CDR3 spans 16 residues. Germline values: CDR1 MNHEY, CDR2 SVGAGI. Trimming took 2 bases from V and 2 from J, leaving 15 bases between them.

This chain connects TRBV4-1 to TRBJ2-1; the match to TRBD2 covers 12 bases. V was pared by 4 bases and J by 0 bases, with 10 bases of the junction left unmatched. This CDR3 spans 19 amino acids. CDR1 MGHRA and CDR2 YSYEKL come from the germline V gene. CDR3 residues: CASSLSTSGGLSSYNEQFF. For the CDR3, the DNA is TGCGCCAGCAGCCTTTCGACTAGCGGGGGATTAAGCTCCTACAATGAGCAGTTCTTC.

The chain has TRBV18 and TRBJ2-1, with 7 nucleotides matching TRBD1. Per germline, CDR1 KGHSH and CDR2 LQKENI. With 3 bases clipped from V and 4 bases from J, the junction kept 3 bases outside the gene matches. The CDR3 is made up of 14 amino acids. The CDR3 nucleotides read TGTGCCAGCTCACCCCTGGGACAGTACAATGAGCAGTTCTTC. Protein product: CASSPLGQYNEQFF.

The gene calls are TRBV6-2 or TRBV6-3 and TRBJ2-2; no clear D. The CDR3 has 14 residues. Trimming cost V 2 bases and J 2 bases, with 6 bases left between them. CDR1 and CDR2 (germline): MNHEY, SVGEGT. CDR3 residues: CASSYQFNTGELFF. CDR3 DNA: TGTGCCAGCAGTTACCAGTTTAACACCGGGGAGCTGTTTTTT.

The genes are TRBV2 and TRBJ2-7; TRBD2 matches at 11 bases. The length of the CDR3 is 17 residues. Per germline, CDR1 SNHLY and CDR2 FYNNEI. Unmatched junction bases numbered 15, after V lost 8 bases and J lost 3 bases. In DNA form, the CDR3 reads TGTGCCAGCCGCCTCCGGCTAGCGGGAGGCTCGAACTACGAGCAGTACTTC. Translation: CASRLRLAGGSNYEQYF.